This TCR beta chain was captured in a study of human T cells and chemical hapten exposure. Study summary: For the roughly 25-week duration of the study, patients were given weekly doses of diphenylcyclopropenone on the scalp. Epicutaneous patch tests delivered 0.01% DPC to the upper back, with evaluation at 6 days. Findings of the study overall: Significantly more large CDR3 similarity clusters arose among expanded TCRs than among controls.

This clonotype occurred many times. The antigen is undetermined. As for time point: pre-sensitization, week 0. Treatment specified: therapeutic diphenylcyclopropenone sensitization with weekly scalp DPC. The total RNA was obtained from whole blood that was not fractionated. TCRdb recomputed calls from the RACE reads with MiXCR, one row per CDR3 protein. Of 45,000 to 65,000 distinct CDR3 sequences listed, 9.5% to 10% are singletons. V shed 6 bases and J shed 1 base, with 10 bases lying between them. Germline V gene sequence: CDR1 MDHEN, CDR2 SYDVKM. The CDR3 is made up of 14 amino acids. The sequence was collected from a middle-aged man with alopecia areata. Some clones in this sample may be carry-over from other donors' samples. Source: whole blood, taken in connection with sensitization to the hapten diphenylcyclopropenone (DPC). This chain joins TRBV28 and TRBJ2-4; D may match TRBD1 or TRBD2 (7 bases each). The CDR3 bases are TGTGCCAGCAGGCAGGGGGGGGCCAAAAACATTCAGTACTTC. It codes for CASRQGGAKNIQYF.